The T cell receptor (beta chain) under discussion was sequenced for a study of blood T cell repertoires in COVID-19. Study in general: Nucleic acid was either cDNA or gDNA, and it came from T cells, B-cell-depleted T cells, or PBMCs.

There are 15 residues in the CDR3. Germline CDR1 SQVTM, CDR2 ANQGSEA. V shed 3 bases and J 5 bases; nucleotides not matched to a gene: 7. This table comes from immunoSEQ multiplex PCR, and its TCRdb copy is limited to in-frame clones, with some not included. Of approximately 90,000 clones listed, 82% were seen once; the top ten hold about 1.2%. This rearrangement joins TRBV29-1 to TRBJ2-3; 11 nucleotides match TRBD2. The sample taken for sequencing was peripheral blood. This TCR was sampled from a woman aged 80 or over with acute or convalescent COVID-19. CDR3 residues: CSVDSSGGGLDTQYF. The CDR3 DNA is TGCAGCGTTGATAGTAGCGGGGGGGGGTTAGATACGCAGTATTTT.